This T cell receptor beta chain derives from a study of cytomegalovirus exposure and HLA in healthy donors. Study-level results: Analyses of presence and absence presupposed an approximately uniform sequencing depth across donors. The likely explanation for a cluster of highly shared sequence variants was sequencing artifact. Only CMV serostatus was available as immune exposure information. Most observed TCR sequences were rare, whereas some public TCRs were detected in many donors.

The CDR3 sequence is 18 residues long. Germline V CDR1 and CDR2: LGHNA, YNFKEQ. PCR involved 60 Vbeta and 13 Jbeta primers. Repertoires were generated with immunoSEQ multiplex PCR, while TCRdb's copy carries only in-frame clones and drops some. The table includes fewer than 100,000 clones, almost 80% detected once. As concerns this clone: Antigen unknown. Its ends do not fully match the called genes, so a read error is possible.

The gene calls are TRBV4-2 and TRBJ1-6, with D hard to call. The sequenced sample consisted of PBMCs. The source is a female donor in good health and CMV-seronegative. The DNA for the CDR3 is TGTGCCATCAGCCAAGTCACTTCGGTGTGGGGAGATAATTCACCCCTCCACTTT. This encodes CAISQVTSVWGDNSPLHF.